The T cell receptor (beta chain) under discussion was sequenced for a study of blood T cells in healthy people across ages. Notes on the study in general: Greater diversity and more naive CD4+ cells were seen in long-lived donors than in aged donors. The donors' CMV status was not determined, possibly confounding changes in expanded clonotypes. As age increased, TCR beta diversity per million T cells fell in a roughly linear fashion.

A J-beta primer mix and a sample-barcoded 5' primer were used in a second PCR of about 7 to 12 cycles. A template-switch adaptor containing 12 random nucleotides labeled each cDNA molecule. A single record per CDR3 protein comes from TCRdb applying MiXCR to the 5' RACE reads. The data hold over a million distinct CDR3 sequences, with approximately 43% observed a single time. This clonotype was seen only a few times. The antigen is unknown. V was cut by 1 base and J by 1 base, with 11 bases left in between. In germline, CDR1 is LGHNA, CDR2 YSLEER. This CDR3 contains 15 residues. The rearrangement links TRBV4-3 to TRBJ2-7; D is unclear. Specimen: blood. The receptor was isolated from a woman younger than 35 in good health. CDR3 DNA sequence: TGCGCCAGCAGCCAAGTGGGCCTTCGGTCCTACGAGCAGTACTTC. Protein sequence: CASSQVGLRSYEQYF.